This entry describes one T cell receptor beta chain. This sample was taken from a study of regulatory dendritic cells for organ transplantation. Clones were read by immunoSEQ multiplex PCR, and TCRdb kept only the in-frame ones, dropping some. The table lists 29,000 or so clones, about three quarters of them singletons. This receptor was obtained from a human donor in good health. The sequencing input was memory CD4+ T cells from blood. Specified subset: CD45RO+ memory T cells.

The CDR3 DNA reads as TGTGCCAGCAGCTTGTTCATGGGGGGTAAAAGAACTGAAGCTTTCTTT. Its protein product is CASSLFMGGKRTEAFF. The chain links TRBV5-5 to TRBJ1-1, with a weak D call TRBD1 (5 bases). This CDR3 has 16 amino acids. V was cut by 1 base and J by 5 bases, with 18 bases left in between. CDR1 and CDR2 (germline): SGHKS, YYEKEE (reference sequence).